The TCR beta chain described here comes from a study of cytotoxic CD8 clonotypes in ibrutinib-treated CLL. The CDR3 has 15 residues. Trimming removed 3 bases at V and 3 bases at J, with 15 bases between. Per germline, CDR1 SNHLY and CDR2 FYNNEI. The method was immunoSEQ multiplex PCR; TCRdb's version includes in-frame clones alone and lacks a portion of them. The sample shows 130,000 to 150,000 clones, under 95% of them seen only once. This clonotype originated in a human donor with chronic lymphocytic leukemia. This material consisted of PBMCs, taken after 12 months of ibrutinib treatment. The chain joins TRBV2 to TRBJ2-7, with unresolved D. CDR3 DNA sequence: TGTGCCAGCAGTGAGTGGGCAGAAGGCGTCTACGAGCAGTACTTC. It is translated as CASSEWAEGVYEQYF.